This TCR beta chain is from a study of T cell clones after liver transplantation. This CDR3 contains 14 residues. J lost 2 bases, V lost 2 bases, and 2 bases had no gene match. Germline CDR1 is MNHNS and CDR2 is SASEGT. Only in-frame clones appear in the TCRdb table, and some are missing; sequencing was by immunoSEQ multiplex PCR. The table records some 80,000 clones, around 84% of them present only once. Specimen: CD4+ T cells from blood, collected roughly 50 months after liver transplant. The clonotype comes from a human patient who received a liver transplant. Part of the T cells may come from the graft donor. The J gene is TRBJ1-2, the V gene TRBV6-1; 7 nucleotides match TRBD1. CDR3 region: CASSESRGNYGYTF. For the CDR3, the DNA is TGTGCCAGCAGTGAATCCAGGGGGAACTATGGCTACACCTTC.